This entry describes one T cell receptor (beta chain). The antigen remains undetermined. This entry comes from a study of a mutant IDH1 vaccine in newly diagnosed glioma. Across the study: The initiation of vaccination occurred 4-6 weeks after radiotherapy alone, or with temozolomide cycles.

General study results and limits: Apparently, pseudoprogression bore no relation to changes among the top peripheral T cell clonotypes.

Libraries were prepared by immunoSEQ multiplex PCR; TCRdb keeps only in-frame clonotypes and omits some of them. The sample lists about 55,000 clones; approximately 80% were seen once. V trimming: 4 bases; J trimming: 4 bases; junction bases outside the gene matches: 8. Germline lookup yields CDR1 SGDLS and CDR2 YYNGEE. The CDR3 covers 14 residues. Time point described: week 35, safety follow-up. The content of each vaccine dose was 300 ug of mutant IDH1 20-mer peptide, and topical imiquimod accompanied it. V and J are TRBV9 and TRBJ2-7; 7 positions match TRBD2. The receptor's source is a woman between 18 and 30 years old with glioma. The sample was PBMCs, taken from a glioma patient whose treatment included an IDH1 peptide vaccine. CDR3 sequence reads: CASSPRLLAYEQYF. The CDR3 coding sequence is TGTGCCAGCAGCCCGCGCCTACTAGCGTACGAGCAGTACTTC.